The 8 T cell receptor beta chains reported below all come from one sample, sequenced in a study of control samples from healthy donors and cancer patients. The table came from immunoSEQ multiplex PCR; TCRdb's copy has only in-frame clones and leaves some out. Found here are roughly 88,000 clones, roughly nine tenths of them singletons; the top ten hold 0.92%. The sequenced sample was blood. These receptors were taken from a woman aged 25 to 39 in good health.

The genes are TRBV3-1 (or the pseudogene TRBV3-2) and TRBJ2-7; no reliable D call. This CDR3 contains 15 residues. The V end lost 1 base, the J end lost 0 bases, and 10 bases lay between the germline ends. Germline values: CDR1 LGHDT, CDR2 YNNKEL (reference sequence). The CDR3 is CASSQVWSLSYEQYF. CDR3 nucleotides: TGTGCCAGCAGCCAAGTGTGGAGCCTCTCCTACGAGCAGTACTTC.

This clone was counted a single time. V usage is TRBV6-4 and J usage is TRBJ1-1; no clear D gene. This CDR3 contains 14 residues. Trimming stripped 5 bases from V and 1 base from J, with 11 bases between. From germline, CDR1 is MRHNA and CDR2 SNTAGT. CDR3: CASSKDERNTEAFF. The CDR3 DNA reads TGTGCCAGCAGTAAAGACGAGCGGAACACTGAAGCTTTCTTT.

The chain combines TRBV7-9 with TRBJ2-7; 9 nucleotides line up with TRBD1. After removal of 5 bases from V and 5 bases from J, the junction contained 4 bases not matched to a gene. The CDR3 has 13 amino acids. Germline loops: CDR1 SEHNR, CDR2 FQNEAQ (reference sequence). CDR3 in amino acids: CASSRDRVDEQYF. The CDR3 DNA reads TGTGCCAGCAGCCGGGACAGGGTGGACGAGCAGTACTTC.

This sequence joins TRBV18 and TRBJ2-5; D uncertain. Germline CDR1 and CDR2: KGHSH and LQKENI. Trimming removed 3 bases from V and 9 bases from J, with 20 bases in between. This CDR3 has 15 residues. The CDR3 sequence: CASSPTLDTDAAQYF. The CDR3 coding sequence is TGTGCCAGCTCACCCACTCTCGACACCGATGCGGCCCAGTACTTC.

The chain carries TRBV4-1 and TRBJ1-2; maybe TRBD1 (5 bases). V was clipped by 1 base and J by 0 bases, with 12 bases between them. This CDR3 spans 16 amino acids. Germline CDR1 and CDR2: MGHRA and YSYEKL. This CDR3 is CASSQAAAGANYGYTF. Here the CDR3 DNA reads TGCGCCAGCAGCCAAGCGGCGGCGGGGGCTAACTATGGCTACACCTTC.

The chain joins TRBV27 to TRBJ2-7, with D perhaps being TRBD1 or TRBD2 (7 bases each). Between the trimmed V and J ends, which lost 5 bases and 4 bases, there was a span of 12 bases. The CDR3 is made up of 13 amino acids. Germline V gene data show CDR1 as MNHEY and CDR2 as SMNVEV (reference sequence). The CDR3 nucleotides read TGTGCCAGCAGTGACCAGGGGGGGTACGAGCAGTACTTC. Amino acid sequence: CASSDQGGYEQYF.

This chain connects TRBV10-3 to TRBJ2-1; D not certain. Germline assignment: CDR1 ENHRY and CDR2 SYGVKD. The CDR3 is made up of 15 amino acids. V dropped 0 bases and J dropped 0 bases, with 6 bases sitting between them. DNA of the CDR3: TGTGCCATCAGTGAGTCGACGTCCTCCTACAATGAGCAGTTCTTC. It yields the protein CAISESTSSYNEQFF.

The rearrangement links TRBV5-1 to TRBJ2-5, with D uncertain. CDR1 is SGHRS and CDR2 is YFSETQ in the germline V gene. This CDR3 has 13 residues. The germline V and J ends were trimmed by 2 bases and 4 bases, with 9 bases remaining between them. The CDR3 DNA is TGCGCCAGCAGCTTCGGTACCCGAGAGACCCAGTACTTC. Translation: CASSFGTRETQYF.